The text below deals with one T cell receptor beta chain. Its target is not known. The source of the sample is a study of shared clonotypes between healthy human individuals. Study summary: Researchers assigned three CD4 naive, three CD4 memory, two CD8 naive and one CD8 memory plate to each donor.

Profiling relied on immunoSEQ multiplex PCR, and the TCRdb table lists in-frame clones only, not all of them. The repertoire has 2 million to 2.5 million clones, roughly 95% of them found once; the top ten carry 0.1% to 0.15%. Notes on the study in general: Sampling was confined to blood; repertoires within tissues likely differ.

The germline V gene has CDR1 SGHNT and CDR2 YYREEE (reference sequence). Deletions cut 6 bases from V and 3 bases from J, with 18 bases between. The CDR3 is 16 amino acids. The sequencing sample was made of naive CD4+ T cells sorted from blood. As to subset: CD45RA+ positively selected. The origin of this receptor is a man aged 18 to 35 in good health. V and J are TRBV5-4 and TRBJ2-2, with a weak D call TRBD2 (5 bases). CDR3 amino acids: CASTPPGGQYTGELFF. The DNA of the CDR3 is TGTGCCAGCACCCCTCCCGGCGGGCAGTACACCGGGGAGCTGTTTTTT.